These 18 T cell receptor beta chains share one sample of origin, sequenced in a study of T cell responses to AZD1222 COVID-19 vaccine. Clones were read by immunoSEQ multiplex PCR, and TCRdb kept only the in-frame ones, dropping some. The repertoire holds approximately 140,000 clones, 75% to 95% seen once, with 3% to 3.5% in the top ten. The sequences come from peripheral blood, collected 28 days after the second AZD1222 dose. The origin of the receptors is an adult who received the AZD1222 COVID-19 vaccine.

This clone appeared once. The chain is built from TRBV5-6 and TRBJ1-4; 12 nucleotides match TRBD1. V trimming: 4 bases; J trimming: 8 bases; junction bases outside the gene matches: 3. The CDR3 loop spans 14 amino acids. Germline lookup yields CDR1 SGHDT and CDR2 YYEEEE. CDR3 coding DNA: TGTGCCAGCAGCGGCGGGACAGGGGGCGAAAAACTGTTTTTT. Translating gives CASSGGTGGEKLFF.

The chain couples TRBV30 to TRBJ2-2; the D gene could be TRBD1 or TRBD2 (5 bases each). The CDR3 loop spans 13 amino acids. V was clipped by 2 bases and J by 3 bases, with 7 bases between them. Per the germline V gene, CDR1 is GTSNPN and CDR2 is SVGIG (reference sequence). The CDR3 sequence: CAWSRGDTGELFF. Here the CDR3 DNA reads TGTGCCTGGAGTAGAGGGGACACCGGGGAGCTGTTTTTT.

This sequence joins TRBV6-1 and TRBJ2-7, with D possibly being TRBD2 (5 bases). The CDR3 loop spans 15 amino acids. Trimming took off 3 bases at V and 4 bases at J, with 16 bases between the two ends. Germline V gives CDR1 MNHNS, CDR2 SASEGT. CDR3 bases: TGTGCCAGCAGTGACCAACTAGAAAAAATTTACGAGCAGTACTTC. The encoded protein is CASSDQLEKIYEQYF.

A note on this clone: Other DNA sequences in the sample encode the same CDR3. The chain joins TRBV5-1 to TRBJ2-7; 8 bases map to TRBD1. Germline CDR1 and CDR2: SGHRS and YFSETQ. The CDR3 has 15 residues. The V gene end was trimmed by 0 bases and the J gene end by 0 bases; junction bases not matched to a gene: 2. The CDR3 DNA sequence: TGCGCCAGCAGCTTGGGACAGGGGTTCTCCTACGAGCAGTACTTC. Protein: CASSLGQGFSYEQYF.

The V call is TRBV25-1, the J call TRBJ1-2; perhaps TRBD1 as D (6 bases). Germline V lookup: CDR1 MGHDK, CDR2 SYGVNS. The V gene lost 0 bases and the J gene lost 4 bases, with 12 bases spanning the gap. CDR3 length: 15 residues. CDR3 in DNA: TGTGCCAGCAGTGAATATCCGGGGGGCCGCTATGGCTACACCTTC. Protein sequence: CASSEYPGGRYGYTF.

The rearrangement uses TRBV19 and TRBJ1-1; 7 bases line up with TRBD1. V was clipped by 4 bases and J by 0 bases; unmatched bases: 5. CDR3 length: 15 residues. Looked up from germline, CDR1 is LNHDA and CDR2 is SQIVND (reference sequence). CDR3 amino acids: CASSRGQTMNTEAFF. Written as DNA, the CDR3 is TGTGCCAGTAGTAGGGGACAGACAATGAACACTGAAGCTTTCTTT.

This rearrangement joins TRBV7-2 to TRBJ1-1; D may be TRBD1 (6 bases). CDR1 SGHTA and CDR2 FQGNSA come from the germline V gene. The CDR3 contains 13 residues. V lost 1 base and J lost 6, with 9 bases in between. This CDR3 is CASSLVGGPEAFF. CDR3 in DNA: TGTGCCAGCAGCTTAGTTGGGGGGCCTGAAGCTTTCTTT.

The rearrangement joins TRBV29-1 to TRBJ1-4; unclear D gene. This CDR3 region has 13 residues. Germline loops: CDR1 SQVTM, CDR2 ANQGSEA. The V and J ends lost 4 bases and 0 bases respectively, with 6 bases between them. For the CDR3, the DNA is TGCAGCGTTGGGGGATCAACTAATGAAAAACTGTTTTTT. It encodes CSVGGSTNEKLFF. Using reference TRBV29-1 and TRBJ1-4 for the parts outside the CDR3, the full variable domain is SAVISQKPSRDICQRGTSLTIQCQVDSQVTMMFWYRQQPGQSLTLIATANQGSEATYESGFVIDKFPISRPNLTFSTLTVSNMSPEDSSIYLCSVGGSTNEKLFFGSGTQLSVL.

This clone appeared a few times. CDR3 nucleotides: TGTGCCAGCAGTGACCGCGGCCGGGGGGGAGAGACCCAGTACTTC. Protein: CASSDRGRGGETQYF. The chain couples TRBV6-1 to TRBJ2-5; 8 bases line up with TRBD2. V trimming: 3 bases; J trimming: 4 bases; junction bases outside the gene matches: 7. CDR3 size: 15 residues. The V gene's germline CDR1 is MNHNS and CDR2 SASEGT.

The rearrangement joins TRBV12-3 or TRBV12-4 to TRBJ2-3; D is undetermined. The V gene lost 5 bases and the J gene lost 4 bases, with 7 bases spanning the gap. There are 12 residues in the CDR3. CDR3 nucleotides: TGTGCCAGCAGTCCTGTAGCAGATACGCAGTATTTT. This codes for CASSPVADTQYF.

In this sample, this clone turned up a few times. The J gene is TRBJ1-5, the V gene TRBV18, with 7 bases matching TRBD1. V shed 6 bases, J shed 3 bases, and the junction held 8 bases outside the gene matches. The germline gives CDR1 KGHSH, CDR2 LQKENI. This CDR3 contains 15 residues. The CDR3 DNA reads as TGTGCCAGCTCCCCAGACAGGGTCCCCAATCAGCCCCAGCATTTT. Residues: CASSPDRVPNQPQHF.

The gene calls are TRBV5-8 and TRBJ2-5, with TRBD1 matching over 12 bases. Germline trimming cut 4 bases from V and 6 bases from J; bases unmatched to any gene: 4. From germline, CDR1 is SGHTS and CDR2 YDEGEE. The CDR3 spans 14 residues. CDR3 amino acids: CASSPGQGAKTQYF. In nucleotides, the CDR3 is TGTGCCAGCAGCCCGGGACAGGGGGCGAAGACCCAGTACTTC.

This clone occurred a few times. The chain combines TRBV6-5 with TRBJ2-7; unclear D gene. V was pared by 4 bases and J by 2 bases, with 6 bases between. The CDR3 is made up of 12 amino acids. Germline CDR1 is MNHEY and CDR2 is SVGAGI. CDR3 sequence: CASSSHTYEQYF. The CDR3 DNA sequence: TGTGCCAGCAGTTCCCATACCTACGAGCAGTACTTC.

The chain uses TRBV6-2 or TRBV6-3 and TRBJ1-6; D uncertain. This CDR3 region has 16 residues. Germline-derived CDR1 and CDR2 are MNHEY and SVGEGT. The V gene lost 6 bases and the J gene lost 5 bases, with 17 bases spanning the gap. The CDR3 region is CASSLRGPRDNSPLHF. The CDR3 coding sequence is TGTGCCAGCAGCCTACGCGGGCCTCGGGATAATTCACCCCTCCACTTT.

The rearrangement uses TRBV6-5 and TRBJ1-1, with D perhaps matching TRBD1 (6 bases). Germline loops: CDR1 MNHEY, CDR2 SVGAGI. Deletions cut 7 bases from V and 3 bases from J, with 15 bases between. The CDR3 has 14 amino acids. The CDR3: CASTRGGEDTEAFF. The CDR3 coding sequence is TGTGCCAGCACTAGAGGGGGTGAGGACACTGAAGCTTTCTTT.

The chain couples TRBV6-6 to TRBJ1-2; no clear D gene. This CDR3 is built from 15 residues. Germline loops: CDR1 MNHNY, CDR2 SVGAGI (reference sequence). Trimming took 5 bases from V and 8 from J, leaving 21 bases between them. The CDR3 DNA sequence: TGTGCCAGCAGTCCAACCCCGTTGGCCAGTGAAGGCTACACCTTC. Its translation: CASSPTPLASEGYTF.

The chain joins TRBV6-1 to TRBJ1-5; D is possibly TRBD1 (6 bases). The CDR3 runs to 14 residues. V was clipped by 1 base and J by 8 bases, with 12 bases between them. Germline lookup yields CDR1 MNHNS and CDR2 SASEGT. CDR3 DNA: TGTGCCAGCAGTGAAGGGACAGCCAAGGAGCCCCAGCATTTT. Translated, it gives CASSEGTAKEPQHF.

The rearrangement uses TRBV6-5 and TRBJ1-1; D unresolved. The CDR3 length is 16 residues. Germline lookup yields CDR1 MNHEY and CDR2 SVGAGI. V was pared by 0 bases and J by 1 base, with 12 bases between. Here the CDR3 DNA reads TGTGCCAGCAGTTACTCGAGACCGCAAGCGAACACTGAAGCTTTCTTT. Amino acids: CASSYSRPQANTEAFF.